This T cell receptor (beta chain) stems from a study of vaccination effects on CD4 cells after COVID-19. The CDR3 covers 13 residues. With 7 bases removed from V and 4 bases from J, the gap between germline ends came to 13 bases. Per the germline V gene, CDR1 is SNHLY and CDR2 is FYNNEI. Note on this clone: Antigen unknown.

Using viral peptide pools, the ViraFEST assay grew out antigen-specific CD4+ T cells prior to sequencing. Subsequent to a culture period of 10 to 11 days, CD4+ T cells were isolated. Nucleocapsid antibodies stayed negative before and after vaccination, showing no earlier SARS-CoV-2 infection. Cultures of some 1.8 million PBMC per well contained around 11 IU/ml IL-2 plus 10 ug/ml peptides. Measured with immunoSEQ multiplex PCR; TCRdb has only the in-frame clones, and not every one. Among about 71,000 clones, 80% were seen once, and the ten largest hold 12%. The sequence was obtained from a human donor who received a COVID-19 vaccine. The chain has TRBV2 and TRBJ1-1; weak D call: TRBD1 (6 bases). The source was CD4+ T cells from PBMCs cultured with SARS-CoV-2 spike peptides, collected before COVID-19 vaccination. The CDR3 is CASNGGPGTEAFF. CDR3 sequence (DNA): TGTGCCAGCAACGGGGGGCCGGGCACTGAAGCTTTCTTT.